The 21 T cell receptor beta chains given below trace back to one sample, sequenced in a study of blood T cell repertoires in COVID-19. The repertoire was sequenced with immunoSEQ multiplex PCR; TCRdb's copy has only in-frame clones and lacks some. Seen here are roughly 150,000 clones, around 83% observed once, and the top ten hold approximately 9.7%. The specimen was peripheral blood. The receptor set was obtained from a woman aged 50 to 60 with acute or convalescent COVID-19.

This clone came up once. This chain connects TRBV15 to TRBJ1-5, with 7 bases identical to TRBD1. Germline CDR1 reads LNHNV; CDR2 reads YYDKDF (reference sequence). V shed 5 bases and J 15 bases; nucleotides not matched to a gene: 10. The CDR3 covers 12 residues. CDR3 coding DNA: TGTGCCACCAGCGCGAGACAGGGTGGTTTGCATTTT. The encoded protein is CATSARQGGLHF. The full variable domain, its missing parts supplied by reference TRBV15 and TRBJ1-5, is DAMVIQNPRYQVTQFGKPVTLSCSQTLNHNVMYWYQQKSSQAPKLLFHYYDKDFNNEADTPDNFQSRRPNTSFCFLDIRSPGLGDTAMYLCATSARQGGLHFGDGTRLSIL.

The CDR3 region has the DNA TGTGCCAGCAGTTACTCGATAGGGAAGCGGATCTCCTACAATGAGCAGTTCTTC. Its protein product is CASSYSIGKRISYNEQFF. The chain is built from TRBV6-2 or TRBV6-3 and TRBJ2-1; D perhaps matches TRBD2 (5 bases). V was clipped by 0 bases and J by 0 bases, with 15 bases between them. There are 18 residues in the CDR3. The germline V gene has CDR1 MNHEY and CDR2 SVGEGT.

The rearrangement joins TRBV5-4 to TRBJ1-2; 8 nucleotides agree with TRBD1. Germline CDR1 SGHNT, CDR2 YYREEE (reference sequence). The CDR3 covers 15 residues. V dropped 4 bases and J dropped 4; count of bases not matched to a gene: 9. The CDR3 region has the DNA TGTGCCAGCAGCCCGGGACAGGCCGACATCTATGGCTACACCTTC. Residues: CASSPGQADIYGYTF.

The chain couples TRBV9 to TRBJ2-5; D call uncertain. The CDR3 covers 13 residues. Germline V CDR1 and CDR2: SGDLS, YYNGEE. V was pared by 0 bases and J by 1 base, with 4 bases between. The CDR3: CASSVASQETQYF. The CDR3 DNA reads as TGTGCCAGCAGCGTAGCCTCCCAAGAGACCCAGTACTTC.

This clone was observed a few times. The chain recombines TRBV6-5 with TRBJ1-6, with TRBD1 identical over 7 bases. The ends lost 5 bases at V and 8 bases at J; junction bases unmatched: 6. Germline CDR1 and CDR2: MNHEY and SVGAGI. The CDR3 extends over 14 amino acids. In nucleotides, the CDR3 is TGTGCCAGCAGTCGACAGGGAGGAGATTCACCCCTCCACTTT. It specifies CASSRQGGDSPLHF.

The genes are TRBV6-2 or TRBV6-3 and TRBJ2-5; D possibly corresponds to TRBD2 (6 bases). The CDR3 totals 15 residues. With 0 bases removed from V and 0 bases from J, the gap between germline ends came to 8 bases. Germline CDR1 is MNHEY and CDR2 is SVGEGT. Written as DNA, the CDR3 is TGTGCCAGCAGTTACTCTGGGGGGTACCAAGAGACCCAGTACTTC. This gives the protein CASSYSGGYQETQYF.

V gene TRBV2 combines with J gene TRBJ1-6; D gene uncertain. This CDR3 spans 14 amino acids. The germline V and J ends were trimmed by 4 bases and 6 bases, with 10 bases remaining between them. The V gene's germline CDR1 is SNHLY and CDR2 FYNNEI. The CDR3, as DNA: TGTGCCAGCAGTGCCCAGGCCCCTAATTCACCCCTCCACTTT. Protein product: CASSAQAPNSPLHF.

The rearrangement uses TRBV2 and TRBJ1-5; D remains unclear. This CDR3 has 14 residues. V was pared by 1 base and J by 2 bases, with 6 bases between. Germline V gene data show CDR1 as SNHLY and CDR2 as FYNNEI. For the CDR3, the DNA is TGTGCCAGCAGTGAAGTCAGCGGCAATCAGCCCCAGCATTTT. Translation: CASSEVSGNQPQHF.

The genes are TRBV5-1 and TRBJ1-3, with D unclear. Germline V gene lookup returns CDR1 SGHRS and CDR2 YFSETQ. Trimming shortened V by 0 bases and J by 8 bases, and 15 bases separated the two germline ends. The CDR3 has 15 amino acids. The DNA for the CDR3 is TGCGCCAGCAGCTTGGAGAGTCGTTCGAGAGACACCATATATTTT. As protein: CASSLESRSRDTIYF. The complete variable domain, with remaining parts taken from reference TRBV5-1 and TRBJ1-3, reads KAGVTQTPRYLIKTRGQQVTLSCSPISGHRSVSWYQQTPGQGLQFLFEYFSETQRNKGNFPGRFSGRQFSNSRSEMNVSTLELGDSALYLCASSLESRSRDTIYFGEGSWLTVV.

The chain joins TRBV7-2 to TRBJ2-7, with unresolved D. From germline, CDR1 is SGHTA and CDR2 FQGNSA. The CDR3 is made up of 12 amino acids. Trimming stripped 2 bases from V and 6 bases from J, with 8 bases between. Here the CDR3 reads CASSLLTIEQYF. Written as DNA, the CDR3 is TGTGCCAGCAGCTTACTAACTATCGAGCAGTACTTC.

This sequence joins TRBV19 and TRBJ1-2, with 10 bases that match TRBD1. V gave up 5 bases and J gave up 4 bases; unmatched junction bases: 7. The CDR3 totals 15 residues. In germline, CDR1 is LNHDA, CDR2 SQIVND (reference sequence). CDR3 sequence reads: CASSSRDRGVYGYTF. In DNA, the CDR3 is TGTGCCAGTAGTTCCCGGGACAGGGGAGTCTATGGCTACACCTTC.

The genes are TRBV29-1 and TRBJ1-2; 10 nucleotides match TRBD1. The V gene's germline CDR1 is SQVTM and CDR2 ANQGSEA. With 0 bases clipped from V and 7 bases from J, the junction kept 14 bases outside the gene matches. CDR3 size: 17 residues. The CDR3 DNA follows: TGCAGCGTTGAAGATCCTGTGACAGGGGGCGTCAGGGGTGGCTACACCTTC. The encoded protein is CSVEDPVTGGVRGGYTF.

V and J are TRBV3-1 (or the pseudogene TRBV3-2) and TRBJ1-3; D remains ambiguous. V was trimmed by 0 bases and J by 4 bases, leaving 4 bases between them. CDR1 LGHDT and CDR2 YNNKEL come from the germline V gene (reference sequence). The CDR3 has 13 amino acids. The CDR3 spells CASSQDTGNTIYF. The CDR3 nucleotides read TGTGCCAGCAGCCAAGATACAGGAAACACCATATATTTT.

The rearrangement joins TRBV12-3 or TRBV12-4 to TRBJ2-5; possible D gene TRBD1, 6 bases. This CDR3 contains 13 residues. V was trimmed by 6 bases and J by 1 base, leaving 9 bases between them. The CDR3 is CASRSGAQETQYF. The CDR3 bases are TGTGCCAGCAGATCAGGGGCCCAAGAGACCCAGTACTTC.

The V and J genes are TRBV18 and TRBJ2-3, with 9 bases lining up with TRBD2. This CDR3 has 16 amino acids. The germline V gene has CDR1 KGHSH and CDR2 LQKENI. V lost 3 bases to trimming and J lost 7 bases; unmatched junction nucleotides: 11. This chain's CDR3 is CASSPSGSGRSHTQYF. CDR3 in DNA: TGTGCCAGCTCACCCTCCGGAAGCGGGAGGTCTCATACGCAGTATTTT.

The chain recombines TRBV5-4 with TRBJ2-7; 9 nucleotides match TRBD1. Trimming took 0 bases from V and 4 from J; bases not matched to a gene: 2. The germline gives CDR1 SGHNT, CDR2 YYREEE (reference sequence). This CDR3 has 14 amino acids. CDR3 protein: CASSLGQGVYEQYF. In nucleotides, the CDR3 is TGTGCCAGCAGCTTGGGACAGGGGGTATACGAGCAGTACTTC.

The genes are TRBV28 and TRBJ2-1; TRBD2 matches at 7 bases. V trimming: 4 bases; J trimming: 6 bases; junction bases outside the gene matches: 6. Germline V lookup: CDR1 MDHEN, CDR2 SYDVKM. The CDR3 is 14 residues long. CDR3 protein: CASSYPGLSNEQFF. The CDR3 region has the DNA TGTGCCAGCAGTTACCCGGGACTAAGCAATGAGCAGTTCTTC. Looking up the rest from reference TRBV28 and TRBJ2-1 gives the full variable domain: DVKVTQSSRYLVKRTGEKVFLECVQDMDHENMFWYRQDPGLGLRLIYFSYDVKMKEKGDIPEGYSVSREKKERFSLILESASTNQTSMYLCASSYPGLSNEQFFGPGTRLTVL.

In this sample, this clone turned up a few times. The chain uses TRBV27 and TRBJ1-5; no clear D. The V gene's germline CDR1 is MNHEY and CDR2 SMNVEV (reference sequence). V was pared by 7 bases and J by 11 bases, with 12 bases between. The CDR3 loop spans 11 amino acids. The CDR3 DNA reads TGTGCCAGCAAATTTAACGGTGCCCAGCATTTT. This gives the protein CASKFNGAQHF.

The rearrangement joins TRBV3-1 (or the pseudogene TRBV3-2) to TRBJ1-2; TRBD1 might be the D (5 bases). V lost 2 bases and J 8 bases, leaving 12 bases between the germline ends. The CDR3 runs 13 residues. The germline V gene encodes CDR1 LGHDT and CDR2 YNNKEL (reference sequence). The CDR3 bases are TGTGCCAGCAGCCAACAAGGGGCGCAAGGCTACACCTTC. Protein: CASSQQGAQGYTF.

This chain joins TRBV12-3 or TRBV12-4 and TRBJ1-2, with 8 bases identical to TRBD1. This CDR3 has 13 residues. Trimming cost V 6 bases and J 9 bases; bases outside gene matches: 9. CDR3 bases: TGTGCCAGCAGGGAGGGACAGGACGGGAGCTACACCTTC. Translating it yields CASREGQDGSYTF.

The chain combines TRBV25-1 with TRBJ1-5; the match to TRBD1 covers 9 bases. V shed 4 bases and J 8 bases; nucleotides not matched to a gene: 3. Germline V lookup: CDR1 MGHDK, CDR2 SYGVNS. CDR3 length: 13 residues. DNA for the CDR3: TGTGCCAGCAGTGGAAGACAGGGGGAGCCCCAGCATTTT. Encoded protein: CASSGRQGEPQHF.